Listed here are 32 T cell receptor beta chains from one sample, sequenced in a study of blood T cell repertoires in COVID-19. The assay was immunoSEQ multiplex PCR, and TCRdb's table has in-frame clones only and misses some. The sample contains about 280,000 clones, roughly 87% of which appear only once. The sequencing input was peripheral blood. These receptors originate from a man aged 18 to 35 with active or convalescent COVID-19.

The chain joins TRBV10-3 to TRBJ2-3; D may be TRBD1 (5 bases). Germline V gene data show CDR1 as ENHRY and CDR2 as SYGVKD. V shed 3 bases and J shed 1 base, with 8 bases lying between them. This CDR3 is 14 amino acids long. As DNA, the CDR3 is TGTGCCATCAGTGATTTACAGGGCACAGATACGCAGTATTTT. It translates to CAISDLQGTDTQYF.

The rearrangement uses TRBV24-1 and TRBJ1-5; D is undetermined. Trimming took off 9 bases at V and 3 bases at J, with 11 bases between the two ends. The CDR3 covers 13 residues. Germline V gene data show CDR1 as KGHDR and CDR2 as SFDVKD. CDR3 sequence: CATRESLNQPQHF. The CDR3 region has the DNA TGTGCCACCCGGGAGAGCCTCAATCAGCCCCAGCATTTT.

This chain uses TRBV4-3 with TRBJ2-7; D perhaps matches TRBD1 (6 bases). V was shortened by 4 bases and J by 2 bases, with 9 bases between the two germline ends. CDR1 and CDR2 (germline): LGHNA, YSLEER. The CDR3 length is 13 residues. CDR3 sequence (DNA): TGCGCCAGCAGCCCAGGGGCTACCTACGAGCAGTACTTC. Residues: CASSPGATYEQYF.

This clone was detected only a few times. The chain is built from TRBV3-1 (or the pseudogene TRBV3-2) and TRBJ1-2, with D possibly being TRBD1 (6 bases). This CDR3 has 14 amino acids. The germline CDR1 and CDR2 sequences are LGHDT and YNNKEL (reference sequence). The V end was cut by 1 base, the J end by 4 bases, with 10 bases between. Here the CDR3 reads CASSQVGQTYGYTF. The CDR3 DNA follows: TGTGCCAGCAGCCAAGTTGGACAGACCTATGGCTACACCTTC.

This clone was seen a single time. The chain is built from TRBV6-5 and TRBJ1-5, with 9 bases fitting TRBD1. J gave up 0 bases and V 4 bases, and 4 bases lay outside the gene matches. The CDR3 has 16 amino acids. Germline CDR1 reads MNHEY; CDR2 reads SVGAGI. The CDR3 DNA follows: TGTGCCAGCAGTTGGGACAGGGTAGGTAGCAATCAGCCCCAGCATTTT. It codes for CASSWDRVGSNQPQHF.

This clone was found once. The chain couples TRBV18 to TRBJ2-1, with TRBD2 as a possible D gene (6 bases). The germline V gene encodes CDR1 KGHSH and CDR2 LQKENI. CDR3 length equals 13 residues. V lost 8 bases and J lost 1, with 9 bases in between. The CDR3 region is CASTTSSYNEQFF. In DNA, the CDR3 is TGTGCCAGCACGACTAGTTCCTACAATGAGCAGTTCTTC.

This chain connects TRBV19 to TRBJ2-3, with unresolved D. V lost 5 bases and J 1 base, leaving 7 bases between the germline ends. The CDR3 has 13 residues. Germline assignment: CDR1 LNHDA and CDR2 SQIVND (reference sequence). The DNA of the CDR3 is TGTGCCAGTAGTGTACGGGGCACAGATACGCAGTATTTT. Translated, it gives CASSVRGTDTQYF.

This clone has only one observation. This sample includes further DNA sequences coding for the same CDR3. The rearrangement uses TRBV5-1 and TRBJ2-7; possibly TRBD2 for D (6 bases). Germline V gives CDR1 SGHRS, CDR2 YFSETQ. The CDR3 loop spans 12 amino acids. Trimming took off 4 bases at V and 4 bases at J, with 9 bases between the two ends. For the CDR3, the DNA is TGCGCCAGCAGCCCAAGCGGGTACGAGCAGTACTTC. The encoded protein is CASSPSGYEQYF.

The J gene is TRBJ2-2, the V gene TRBV7-2, with TRBD2 identical over 8 bases. V gave up 3 bases and J gave up 0 bases; unmatched junction bases: 9. The CDR3 consists of 18 residues. Looked up from germline, CDR1 is SGHTA and CDR2 is FQGNSA. The CDR3 region has the DNA TGTGCCAGCAGCTTTCCCCGGGGGGGAAGATCGAACACCGGGGAGCTGTTTTTT. Its protein product is CASSFPRGGRSNTGELFF.

DNA for the CDR3: TGTGCCAGTAGTCCGACGGGGGGTACCAATCAGCCCCAGCATTTT. Protein product: CASSPTGGTNQPQHF. The rearrangement uses TRBV19 and TRBJ1-5, with a possible D match to TRBD1 (5 bases). The CDR3 length is 15 residues. Germline-derived CDR1 and CDR2 are LNHDA and SQIVND (reference sequence). V was shortened by 5 bases and J by 3 bases, with 14 bases between the two germline ends.

This sequence joins TRBV4-1 and TRBJ2-7; tentatively, D is TRBD1 (5 bases). V was pared by 1 base and J by 6 bases, with 10 bases between. The CDR3 extends over 13 amino acids. Germline assignment: CDR1 MGHRA and CDR2 YSYEKL. The CDR3 DNA reads TGCGCCAGCAGCCAAGGTGGGGCTCTCGAGCAGTACTTC. Residues: CASSQGGALEQYF.

CDR3 coding DNA: TGTGCCAGCAGTTACCGGGACAGAAAACAAGAGACCCAGTACTTC. Its translation is CASSYRDRKQETQYF. The chain recombines TRBV6-6 with TRBJ2-5; 7 nucleotides match TRBD1. CDR3 size: 15 residues. V trimming: 2 bases; J trimming: 2 bases; junction bases outside the gene matches: 5. CDR1 is MNHNY and CDR2 is SVGAGI in the germline V gene (reference sequence).

The chain combines TRBV19 with TRBJ2-6, with D uncertain. There are 14 residues in the CDR3. Looked up from germline, CDR1 is LNHDA and CDR2 is SQIVND (reference sequence). The V end lost 7 bases, the J end lost 0 bases, and 7 bases lay between the germline ends. CDR3 nucleotides: TGTGCCAGTATGGAGTACTCTGGGGCCAACGTCCTGACTTTC. Translation: CASMEYSGANVLTF.

The rearrangement links TRBV12-2 to TRBJ1-2. TRBV12-2 counts as a pseudogene. CDR3 length equals 17 residues. For the CDR3, the DNA is TGTGCAAGTCGCTTAGCGCTGGACTCCTATCCCGGCTATGGCTACACCTTC. It yields the protein CASRLALDSYPGYGYTF.

The V and J genes are TRBV13 and TRBJ2-7, with 12 bases lining up with TRBD2. With V trimmed by 4 bases and J by 1 base, 14 bases remained unmatched. Germline V gene lookup returns CDR1 PRHDT and CDR2 FYEKMQ (reference sequence). The CDR3 totals 19 residues. The CDR3 DNA is TGTGCCAGCAGCTCTGCTCCCGGGACTAGCGGGCCCGATTCCTACGAGCAGTACTTC. This codes for CASSSAPGTSGPDSYEQYF.

The chain joins TRBV18 to TRBJ1-3; 8 bases line up with TRBD1. Germline V gene data show CDR1 as KGHSH and CDR2 as LQKENI. The V segment lost 2 bases and the J segment 3 bases; nucleotides outside the gene matches: 6. The CDR3 is 16 residues long. The CDR3 loop reads CASSPNQGAGGNTIYF. The CDR3 DNA sequence: TGTGCCAGCTCACCAAATCAGGGGGCCGGTGGAAACACCATATATTTT.

The chain couples TRBV12-3 or TRBV12-4 to TRBJ1-3; perhaps TRBD1 as D (6 bases). Trimming pared 7 bases from V and 0 bases from J, leaving 7 bases between. The CDR3 sequence is 13 residues long. The CDR3 region has the DNA TGTGCCAGCAACAGGGCCTCTGGAAACACCATATATTTT. Translating it yields CASNRASGNTIYF.

V and J are TRBV7-2 and TRBJ2-3, with D unresolved. The CDR3 is 13 residues long. Trimming removed 0 bases at V and 3 bases at J, with 4 bases between. From germline, CDR1 is SGHTA and CDR2 FQGNSA. As DNA, the CDR3 is TGTGCCAGCAGCTTAGCCTCGACAGATACGCAGTATTTT. Translation: CASSLASTDTQYF. The whole variable domain, remainder taken from reference TRBV7-2 and TRBJ2-3, is GAGVSQSPSNKVTEKGKDVELRCDPISGHTALYWYRQSLGQGLEFLIYFQGNSAPDKSGLPSDRFSAERTGGSVSTLTIQRTQQEDSAVYLCASSLASTDTQYFGPGTRLTVL.

The chain is built from TRBV5-6 and TRBJ1-4; D unresolved. Trimming stripped 6 bases from V and 0 bases from J, with 9 bases between. There are 14 residues in the CDR3. Germline values: CDR1 SGHDT, CDR2 YYEEEE. The CDR3 sequence is CASTTLTTNEKLFF. As DNA, the CDR3 is TGTGCCAGCACCACCCTAACAACTAATGAAAAACTGTTTTTT.

A single count supports this clone. V usage is TRBV27 and J usage is TRBJ2-3, with TRBD1 matching over 10 bases. CDR3 length equals 18 residues. Germline trimming cut 0 bases from V and 4 bases from J; bases unmatched to any gene: 10. Looked up from germline, CDR1 is MNHEY and CDR2 is SMNVEV (reference sequence). The chain's CDR3 is CASSLSFGGDRGSDTQYF. The CDR3 DNA sequence: TGTGCCAGCAGTTTATCGTTCGGTGGGGACAGGGGTTCAGATACGCAGTATTTT.

J is TRBJ2-7 and V is TRBV6-2 or TRBV6-3, with D perhaps matching TRBD1 (6 bases). Between the trimmed V and J ends, which lost 0 bases and 2 bases, there was a span of 14 bases. CDR3 length: 16 residues. The germline CDR1 and CDR2 sequences are MNHEY and SVGEGT. The CDR3 is CASSYSTIGTTYEQYF. The CDR3 DNA sequence: TGTGCCAGCAGTTACTCGACAATAGGGACAACCTACGAGCAGTACTTC.

The V and J genes are TRBV7-9 and TRBJ2-2, with 7 nucleotides matching TRBD1. CDR3 length equals 14 residues. Germline CDR1 and CDR2: SEHNR and FQNEAQ (reference sequence). J lost 2 bases, V lost 9 bases, and 6 bases had no gene match. The CDR3 DNA is TGTGCCAGGGAAGACAGGGAAAACACCGGGGAGCTGTTTTTT. This encodes CAREDRENTGELFF.

The chain joins TRBV10-1 to TRBJ1-1, with TRBD1 matching over 7 bases. The V gene end was trimmed by 4 bases and the J gene end by 3 bases; junction bases not matched to a gene: 5. The CDR3 is 14 amino acids. Germline V gene sequence: CDR1 WNHNN, CDR2 SYGVQD (reference sequence). CDR3 in DNA: TGCGCCAGCAGTGGGGACAGCTTGCACACTGAAGCTTTCTTT. It codes for CASSGDSLHTEAFF.

The chain carries TRBV7-2 and TRBJ2-1; 7 bases are a match to TRBD2. Trimming cost V 5 bases and J 13 bases; bases outside gene matches: 8. The CDR3 spans 12 residues. The germline gives CDR1 SGHTA, CDR2 FQGNSA. CDR3 coding DNA: TGTGCCAGCAGCCAAAACCGGGACTATCAGTTCTTC. Residues: CASSQNRDYQFF. The full variable domain, with the rest looked up from reference TRBV7-2 and TRBJ2-1, is GAGVSQSPSNKVTEKGKDVELRCDPISGHTALYWYRQSLGQGLEFLIYFQGNSAPDKSGLPSDRFSAERTGGSVSTLTIQRTQQEDSAVYLCASSQNRDYQFFGPGTRLTVL.

The chain uses TRBV29-1 and TRBJ2-1, with a weak D call TRBD1 (6 bases). The CDR3 runs 15 residues. V was shortened by 4 bases and J by 7 bases, with 20 bases between the two germline ends. Germline V gene data show CDR1 as SQVTM and CDR2 as ANQGSEA. Here the CDR3 reads CSVAGDELFGNEQFF. The CDR3 region has the DNA TGCAGCGTTGCAGGGGACGAATTATTTGGGAATGAGCAGTTCTTC.

The chain employs TRBV18 and TRBJ1-1; 7 nucleotides match TRBD1. In germline, CDR1 is KGHSH, CDR2 LQKENI. With V trimmed by 2 bases and J by 7 bases, 4 bases remained unmatched. CDR3 length: 13 amino acids. The CDR3: CASSPGTEIEAFF. DNA of the CDR3: TGTGCCAGCTCACCAGGGACAGAAATTGAAGCTTTCTTT.

V and J are TRBV19 and TRBJ1-2; 9 bases agree with TRBD1. Germline values: CDR1 LNHDA, CDR2 SQIVND (reference sequence). V was clipped by 6 bases and J by 2 bases; unmatched bases: 4. The CDR3 is 14 amino acids. CDR3 DNA: TGTGCCAGTAGGCGGGGACAGGGAAACTATGGCTACACCTTC. Protein sequence: CASRRGQGNYGYTF. Full variable domain (missing parts from reference TRBV19 and TRBJ1-2): DGGITQSPKYLFRKEGQNVTLSCEQNLNHDAMYWYRQDPGQGLRLIYYSQIVNDFQKGDIAEGYSVSREKKESFPLTVTSAQKNPTAFYLCASRRGQGNYGYTFGSGTRLTVV.

The chain links TRBV4-3 to TRBJ2-1; D perhaps matches TRBD2 (6 bases). Germline V gene data show CDR1 as LGHNA and CDR2 as YSLEER. This CDR3 contains 16 residues. Trimming took 3 bases from V and 1 from J, leaving 13 bases between them. CDR3 sequence: CASSQTSRGSYNEQFF. In DNA form, the CDR3 reads TGCGCCAGCAGCCAGACCTCTCGGGGGTCCTACAATGAGCAGTTCTTC.

This clone showed up just a few times. The chain carries TRBV7-9 and TRBJ1-2, with TRBD1 matching 7 bases. After removal of 4 bases from V and 4 bases from J, the junction contained 9 bases not matched to a gene. The germline CDR1 and CDR2 sequences are SEHNR and FQNEAQ (reference sequence). CDR3 length: 15 residues. The CDR3 coding sequence is TGTGCCAGCAGCTCGAGGGACAGCACCTTCTATGGCTACACCTTC. It is translated as CASSSRDSTFYGYTF. Full variable domain (rest looked up from reference TRBV7-9 and TRBJ1-2): DTGVSQNPRHKITKRGQNVTFRCDPISEHNRLYWYRQTLGQGPEFLTYFQNEAQLEKSRLLSDRFSAERPKGSFSTLEIQRTEQGDSAMYLCASSSRDSTFYGYTFGSGTRLTVV.

The V call is TRBV12-3 or TRBV12-4, the J call TRBJ1-2, with TRBD1 matching 7 bases. This CDR3 region has 13 residues. Unmatched junction bases numbered 6, after V lost 6 bases and J lost 5 bases. The CDR3 DNA sequence: TGTGCCAGCAGGGGACAGTTTGAATATGGCTACACCTTC. It encodes CASRGQFEYGYTF.

This chain connects TRBV2 to TRBJ1-3; tentatively, D is TRBD1 (5 bases). The CDR3 sequence is 15 residues long. The V gene lost 2 bases and the J gene lost 0 bases, with 8 bases spanning the gap. Per the germline V gene, CDR1 is SNHLY and CDR2 is FYNNEI. The CDR3 DNA follows: TGTGCCAGCAGTGAACAGGGCGGCTCTGGAAACACCATATATTTT. This codes for CASSEQGGSGNTIYF.

This clone occurred once. CDR3 sequence (DNA): TGTGCCAGCTCACCCCAACGGGACAGGTCGATATACGAGCAGTACTTC. Amino acids: CASSPQRDRSIYEQYF. The V call is TRBV18, the J call TRBJ2-7; TRBD1 matches at 8 bases. Germline V gene data show CDR1 as KGHSH and CDR2 as LQKENI. This CDR3 region has 16 residues. J lost 4 bases, V lost 3 bases, and 11 bases had no gene match.